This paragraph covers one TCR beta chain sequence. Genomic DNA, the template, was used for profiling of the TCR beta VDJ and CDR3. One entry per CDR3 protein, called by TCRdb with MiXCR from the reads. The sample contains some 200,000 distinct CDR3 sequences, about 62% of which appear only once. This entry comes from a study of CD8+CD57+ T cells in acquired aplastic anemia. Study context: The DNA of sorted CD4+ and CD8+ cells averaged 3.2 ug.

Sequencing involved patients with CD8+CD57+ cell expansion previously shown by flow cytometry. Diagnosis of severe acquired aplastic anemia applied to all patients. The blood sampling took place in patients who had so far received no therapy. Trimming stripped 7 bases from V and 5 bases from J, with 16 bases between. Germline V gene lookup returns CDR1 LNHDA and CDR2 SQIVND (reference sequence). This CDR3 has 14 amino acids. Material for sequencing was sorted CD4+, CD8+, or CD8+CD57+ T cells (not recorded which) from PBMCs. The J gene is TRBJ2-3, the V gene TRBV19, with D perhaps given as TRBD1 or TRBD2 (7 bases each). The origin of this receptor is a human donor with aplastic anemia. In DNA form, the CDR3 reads TGTGCCAGTATTCAGACAGGGACTATAGATACGCAGTATTTT. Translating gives CASIQTGTIDTQYF.